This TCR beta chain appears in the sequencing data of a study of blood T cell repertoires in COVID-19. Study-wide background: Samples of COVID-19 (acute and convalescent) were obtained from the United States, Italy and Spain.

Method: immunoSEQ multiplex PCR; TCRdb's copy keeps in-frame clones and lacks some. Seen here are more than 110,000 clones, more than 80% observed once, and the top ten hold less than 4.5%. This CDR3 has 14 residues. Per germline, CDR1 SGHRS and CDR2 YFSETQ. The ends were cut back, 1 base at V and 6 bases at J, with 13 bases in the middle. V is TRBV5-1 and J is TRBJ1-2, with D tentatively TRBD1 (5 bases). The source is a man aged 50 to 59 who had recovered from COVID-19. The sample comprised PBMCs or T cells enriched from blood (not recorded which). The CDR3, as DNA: TGCGCCAGCAGCTTGTGGCGGGGCTTAGATGGCTACACCTTC. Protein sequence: CASSLWRGLDGYTF.